Given below is one T cell receptor (beta chain) in context. The target of this receptor is not known. Per-base quality was not reported, and no clone a single base away is much larger than it. The library was prepared using 5' RACE. TCRdb records Illumina HiSeq 2500 as the sequencer. A second PCR of about 6 to 11 cycles was performed with a sample-barcoded 5' primer and a J-beta primer mix. A unique molecular identifier was introduced onto each TCR beta cDNA molecule by a template-switch 5' adaptor carrying 12 random nucleotides. Each sample yielded at least 2.5 million CDR3-containing paired-end reads. All of the RNA was converted into first-strand cDNA using the Mint cDNA synthesis kit, with a TRBC-specific oligonucleotide serving as the primer. All cDNA was treated with uracil-DNA glycosylase and then went through a first 18-cycle PCR with the universal primers M1SS and BC2_uni_R. Turning to the authors' computational methods: Normalization of each sample was performed by random selection of 1 million high-quality reads, each carrying a distinct molecular identifier. Reads with shared molecular identifiers were discarded instead of being binned into consensus sequences. MiTCR, set to a Q25 quality threshold and the strictest error-elimination algorithm, was used for CDR3 identification, clonotype clustering and error correction. Lower-bound total TCR beta diversity was estimated with a nonparametric unseen species model using Euler transformation. TCRdb applied fastp at Q25 and MiXCR to the public reads, then kept only in-frame beta chains. Each CDR3 protein appears once, grouped with its most common genes and DNA. The V and J calls follow TCRdb's processing rather than the paper's. The sample table contains 1.5 million to 2 million distinct CDR3 sequences; only one count was recorded for less than 50% of them. In total, the top ten clones hold approximately 2% of the sample.

The donors were 40 or so Caucasian individuals from Russia, aged 6 to 90 years, who were systemically healthy. Each donor gave 8 to 10 milliliters of peripheral blood, collected into EDTA-treated Vacutainer tubes. PBMCs were isolated by Ficoll-Paque density-gradient centrifugation, with at least 7 million obtained per sample. Total RNA, at least 5 micrograms per sample, was extracted from PBMCs with Trizol reagent. The percentages of naive CD45RAhigh/CD27high T cells were determined by flow cytometry on a PBMC aliquot from every donor. Here V drops 0 bases and J drops 8 bases, and the junction holds 11 bases not matched to any gene. CDR1 and CDR2 are drawn from the germline V gene (reference sequence): DFQATT, SNEGSKA. Reading from cysteine to phenylalanine, the CDR3 counts 15 amino acids. Just CDR3 DNA is preserved here, 45 bases in frame from base 1. This record belongs to a study of blood T cells in healthy people across ages (dated by TCRdb to the mid-2010s). With regard to the full study: In model experiments, template switching captured about one uniquely barcoded TCR beta cDNA molecule for every two T cells. Using deep sequencing normalized with unique cDNA molecular identifiers, the study measured how TCR beta repertoire diversity changes with age. The donors were divided into four age groups: young (average approximately 16 years), middle-aged (over 35), aged (roughly 66) and long-lived (about 80). To avoid experimental bias, donors of different ages were spread randomly across the sequencing lanes. Two additional independent replicas of 1 million unique cDNA reads from the same blood draw were analyzed for two donors (one aged 18 to 30 and one aged 80 or older). Results and caveats for the whole study, not just this receptor: As age increased, observed TCR beta diversity per million T cells dropped in a roughly linear way, and a significant reduction was already evident by age roughly 40. Compared with the aged group, the long-lived group had more naive CD4+ T cells, fewer expanded clones and increased TCR diversity, suggesting age selection. Because donor CMV infection status was unknown, age-related changes in expanded clonotypes were potentially confounded. Estimates of total diversity based on one million sequenced T cells were regarded as lower bounds and as underestimates. There was a strong correlation between observed TCR beta diversity and the percentage of naive T cells measured by flow cytometry. Bulk unsorted PBMC profiling prevented conclusive comparison of naive and antigen-experienced compartments.

Input material: blood. Recombination connected TRBV20-1 to TRBJ2-3, and 7 junction bases match TRBD1. The origin of this receptor is a woman aged 35 to 49 in good health. This receptor carries the CDR3 CSARDRRDSMGTQYF. The DNA reads TGCAGTGCTAGAGACCGCCGGGACAGCATGGGTACGCAGTATTTT.